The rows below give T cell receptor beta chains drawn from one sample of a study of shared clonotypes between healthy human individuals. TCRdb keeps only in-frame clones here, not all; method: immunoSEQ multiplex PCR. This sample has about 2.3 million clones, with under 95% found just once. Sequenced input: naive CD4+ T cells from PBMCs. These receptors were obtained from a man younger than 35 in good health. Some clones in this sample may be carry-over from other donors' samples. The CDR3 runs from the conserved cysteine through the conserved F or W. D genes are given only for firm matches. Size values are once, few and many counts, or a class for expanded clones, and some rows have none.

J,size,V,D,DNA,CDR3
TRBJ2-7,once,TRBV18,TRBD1,TGTGCCAGCTCCTCCGGGCAGACCGACAGGGGCGAGCAGTACTTC,CASSSGQTDRGEQYF
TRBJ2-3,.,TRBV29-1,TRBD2,TGCAGCGTTGAAGGGCTAGCGGGCACAGATACGCAGTATTTT,CSVEGLAGTDTQYF
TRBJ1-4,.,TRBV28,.,TGTGCCAGCAGCCCAATAGGGGCAACTAATGAAAAACTGTTTTTT,CASSPIGATNEKLFF
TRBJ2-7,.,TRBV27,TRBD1,TGTGCCAGCAGGCCCCCGGGACAGGGGACGACAAGGTTCTACGAGCAGTACTTC,CASRPPGQGTTRFYEQYF
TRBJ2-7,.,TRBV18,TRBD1,TGTGCCAGCTCTCAGGGGGCAGGAGATTCCTACGAGCAGTACTTC,CASSQGAGDSYEQYF
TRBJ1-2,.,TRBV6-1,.,TGTGCCAGCAGGGCAAGGGGGGGCGGCTATGGCTACACCTTC,CASRARGGGYGYTF
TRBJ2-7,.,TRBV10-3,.,TGTGCCATCAGTGAGTCAGTGGGGGGGACATCCGTCTCCTACGAGCAGTACTTC,CAISESVGGTSVSYEQYF
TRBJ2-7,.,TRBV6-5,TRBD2,TGTGCCAGCAGGCGGCGGGAGATCTCCTACGAGCAGTACTTC,CASRRREISYEQYF
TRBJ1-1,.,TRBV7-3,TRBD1,TGTGCCAGCAGGATTTCAAGGGACAGTGAAGCTTTCTTT,CASRISRDSEAFF
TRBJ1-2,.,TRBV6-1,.,TGTGCCAGCAGTGAAGCGCTTCGGGGCAGAAAGGACACCTTC,CASSEALRGRKDTF
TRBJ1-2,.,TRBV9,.,TGTGCCAGCAGCCCCAGGGGTAGCAACTATGGCTACACCTTC,CASSPRGSNYGYTF
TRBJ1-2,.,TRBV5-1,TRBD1,TGCGCCAGCAGCCTCCGACAGGGGCGGTGGGGCTACACCTTC,CASSLRQGRWGYTF
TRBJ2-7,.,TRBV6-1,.,TGTGCCAGCCACAAGAAGCAGGGGACCTACGAGCAGTACTTC,CASHKKQGTYEQYF
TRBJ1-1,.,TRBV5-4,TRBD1,TGTGCCAGCAGCTTGGGCCGACAGGGCGGTGACACTGAAGCTTTCTTT,CASSLGRQGGDTEAFF
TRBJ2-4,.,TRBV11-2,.,TGTGCCAGCAGCCCAACCGACCTCAACATTCAGTACTTC,CASSPTDLNIQYF
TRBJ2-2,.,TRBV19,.,TGTGCCAGTAGCCCCCAGGGCGCCGGGGAGCTGTTTTTT,CASSPQGAGELFF
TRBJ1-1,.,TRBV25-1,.,TGTGCCAGCAGCGACGCACGGACGAACACTGAAGCTTTCTTT,CASSDARTNTEAFF
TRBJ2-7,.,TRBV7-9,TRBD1,TGTGCCAGCAGCAGCATCCAGGGGGCTAAATTCTACGAGCAGTACTTC,CASSSIQGAKFYEQYF
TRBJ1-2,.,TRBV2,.,TGTGCCAGCAGTCCCCCGGCAGGGTCAAACTATGGCTACACCTTC,CASSPPAGSNYGYTF
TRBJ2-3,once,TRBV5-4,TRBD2,TGTGCCAGCAGCGTGGTGGCGGGGGTGAATACGCAGTATTTT,CASSVVAGVNTQYF
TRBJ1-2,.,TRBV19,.,TGTGCCAGTAGTATAGGGCGCCGGCATCCCTATGGCTACACCTTC,CASSIGRRHPYGYTF
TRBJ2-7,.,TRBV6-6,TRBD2,TGTGCCAGCTTCTCCGGGACTAGCGCCTCCTACGAGCAGTACTTC,CASFSGTSASYEQYF
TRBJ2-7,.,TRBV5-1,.,TGCGCCAGCAGCTTCCGGGGGCAGGGGGCCTACGAGCAGTACTTC,CASSFRGQGAYEQYF
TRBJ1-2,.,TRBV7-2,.,TGTGCCAGCAGCCCAAGGGACGGTAACTATGGCTACACCTTC,CASSPRDGNYGYTF
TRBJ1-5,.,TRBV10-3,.,TGTGCCATCAGGGGGGTGGACCAGCCCCAGCATTTT,CAIRGVDQPQHF
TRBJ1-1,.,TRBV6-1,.,TGTGCCAGCAGCAGAGTAACCCCGAACACTGAAGCTTTCTTT,CASSRVTPNTEAFF
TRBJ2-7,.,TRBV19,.,TGTGCCAGTAATTTGGGGTCGAGCTCCTACGAGCAGTACTTC,CASNLGSSSYEQYF
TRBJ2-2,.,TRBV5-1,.,TGCGCCAGCAGCTTGGCCCCGGGGAACACCGGGGAGCTGTTTTTT,CASSLAPGNTGELFF
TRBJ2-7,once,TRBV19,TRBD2,TGTGCCAGCCACTCAACCGGGACTAGCGTCTCCTACGAGCAGTACTTC,CASHSTGTSVSYEQYF
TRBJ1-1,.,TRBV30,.,TGTGCCTGGAGCCGTCAACATGAAGCTTTCTTT,CAWSRQHEAFF
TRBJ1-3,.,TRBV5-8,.,TGTGCCAGCAGCTCAGGGACCGGACCTGGAAACACCATATATTTT,CASSSGTGPGNTIYF
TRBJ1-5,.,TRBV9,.,TGTGCCAGCAGCGTGACACCAGATAGCAATCAGCCCCAGCATTTT,CASSVTPDSNQPQHF
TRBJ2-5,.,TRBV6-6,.,TGTGCCATCGGACAGTTGTACCAAGAGACCCAGTACTTC,CAIGQLYQETQYF
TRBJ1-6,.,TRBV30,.,TGTGCCTGGAGTGTGGGGGGAAGATATAATTCACCCCTCCACTTT,CAWSVGGRYNSPLHF
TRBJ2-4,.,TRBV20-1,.,TGCAGTGCCCCCGGAGGGCAGGTTCAGTACTTC,CSAPGGQVQYF
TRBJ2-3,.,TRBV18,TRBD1,TGTGCCAGCTCACCGGGGACAGGGGCAGATACGCAGTATTTT,CASSPGTGADTQYF
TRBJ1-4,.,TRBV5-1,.,TGCGCCAGCAGCTTGGCCCCCACGGAAAAACTGTTTTTT,CASSLAPTEKLFF
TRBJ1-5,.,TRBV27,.,TGTGCCAGGGGCGTCCCAAGAGAGATCGGGGGCAATCAGCCCCAGCATTTT,CARGVPREIGGNQPQHF
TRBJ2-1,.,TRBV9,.,TGTGCCAGCAGCCCACTGGACCCCAAATACAATGAGCAGTTCTTC,CASSPLDPKYNEQFF
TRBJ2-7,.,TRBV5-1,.,TGCGCCAGCAGCGCCAACTCAGGGGGGGACGAGCAGTACTTC,CASSANSGGDEQYF
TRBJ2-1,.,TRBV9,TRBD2,TGTGCCAGCAGCGTAGTGCCTCTCGGACTAGCGGGGTACAATGAGCAGTTCTTC,CASSVVPLGLAGYNEQFF